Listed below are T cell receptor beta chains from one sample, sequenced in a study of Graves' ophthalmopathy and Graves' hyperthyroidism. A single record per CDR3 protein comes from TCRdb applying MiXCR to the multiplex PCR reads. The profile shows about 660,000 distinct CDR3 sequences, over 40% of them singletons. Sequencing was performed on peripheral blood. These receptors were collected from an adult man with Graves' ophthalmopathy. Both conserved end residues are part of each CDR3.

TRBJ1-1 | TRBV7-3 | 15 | CASNLGGRVNTEAFF
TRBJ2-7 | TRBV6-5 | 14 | CASSRLGSSLEQYF
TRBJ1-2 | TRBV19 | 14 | CASSPPGTGGGYTF
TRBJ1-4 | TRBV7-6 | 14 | CASSDRDKREKLFF
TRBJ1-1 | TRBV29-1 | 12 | CSVDRARTEAFF
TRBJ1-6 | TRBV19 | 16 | CASSTSAGQGNSPLHF
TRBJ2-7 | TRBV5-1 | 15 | CASSRGDRRNEEQYF
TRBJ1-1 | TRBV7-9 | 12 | CASSRQGTEAFF
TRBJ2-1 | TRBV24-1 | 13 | CATSWTEDNEQFF
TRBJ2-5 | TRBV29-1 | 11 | CTPRGGETQYF
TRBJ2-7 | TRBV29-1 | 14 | CSVASGTAFHEQYF
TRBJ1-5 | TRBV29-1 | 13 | CSVDQGRNQPQHF
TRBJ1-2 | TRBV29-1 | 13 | CSVGRTENYGYTF
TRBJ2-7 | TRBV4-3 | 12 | CASRQGAAEQYF
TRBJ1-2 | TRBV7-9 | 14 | CASRQEGMNYGYTF
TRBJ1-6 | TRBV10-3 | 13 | CAISTAGASPLHF
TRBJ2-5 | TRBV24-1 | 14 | CATSGRTGGKTQYF
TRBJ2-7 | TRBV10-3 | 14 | CAISETDRSYEQYF
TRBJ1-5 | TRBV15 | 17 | CATSREQGRISNQPQHF
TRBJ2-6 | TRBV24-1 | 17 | CASRTRDRDTGANVLTF
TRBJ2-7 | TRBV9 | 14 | CASSVAQGSYEQYF
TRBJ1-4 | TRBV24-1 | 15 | CAASPDGATNEKLFF
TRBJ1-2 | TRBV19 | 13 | CASSIKASYGYTF
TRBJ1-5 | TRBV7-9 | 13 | CASSLGGVQPQHF
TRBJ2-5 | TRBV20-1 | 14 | CSAREARGGETQYF
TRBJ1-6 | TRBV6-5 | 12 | CASGQGFSPLHF
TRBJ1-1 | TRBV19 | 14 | CASSMELAGNEAFF
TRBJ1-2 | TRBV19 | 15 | CASSMRVGQNYGYTF
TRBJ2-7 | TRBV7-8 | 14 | CASIKTPDSYEQYF
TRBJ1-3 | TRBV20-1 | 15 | CSATGTGGAGNTIYF
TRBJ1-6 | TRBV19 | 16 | CASSPDQSSYNSPLHF
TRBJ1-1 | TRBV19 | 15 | CASSISKGGNTEAFF
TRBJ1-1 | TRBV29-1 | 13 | CSVVEVMNTEAFF
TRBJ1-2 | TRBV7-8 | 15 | CASSTGLGPIYGYTF
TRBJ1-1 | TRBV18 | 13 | CASSPQGRDEAFF
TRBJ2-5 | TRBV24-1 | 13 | CATSTHRGETQYF
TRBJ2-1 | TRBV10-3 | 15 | CAISDLAGGGDTQFF